Listed here are 21 T cell receptor beta chains from one sample, sequenced in a study of blood T cell repertoires in COVID-19. Repertoires were generated with immunoSEQ multiplex PCR, while TCRdb's copy carries only in-frame clones and drops some. The table has 150,000 or so clones, 75% to 80% seen once. Sequenced: peripheral blood. The origin of the receptors is a woman aged 45 to 65 with active or convalescent COVID-19.

The V call is TRBV7-2, the J call TRBJ1-1; maybe TRBD1 (5 bases). V lost 3 bases and J 9 bases, leaving 14 bases between the germline ends. The CDR3 is 13 residues long. Looked up from germline, CDR1 is SGHTA and CDR2 is FQGNSA. This chain's CDR3 is CASSLGRRLQAFF. CDR3 in DNA: TGTGCCAGCAGCTTGGGGCGCAGACTGCAAGCTTTCTTT.

This clone was detected only once. This chain uses TRBV30 with TRBJ1-2; D gene uncertain. The V gene lost 8 bases and the J gene lost 4 bases, with 11 bases spanning the gap. The germline V gene encodes CDR1 GTSNPN and CDR2 SVGIG (reference sequence). There are 11 residues in the CDR3. The CDR3 nucleotides read TGTGCCCACGGGTCGATCTATGGCTACACCTTC. Its translation is CAHGSIYGYTF.

A remark on this clone: One end of the junction varies from germline; a read error may be responsible. The chain couples TRBV7-2 to TRBJ2-5; 7 positions agree with TRBD2. Germline V CDR1 and CDR2: SGHTA, FQGNSA. The CDR3 consists of 15 residues. The CDR3 loop reads CASSLAAGYQETQYF. The CDR3 coding sequence is TGTGCCAGCAGCCTAGCGGCAGGGTACCAAGAGACCCAGTACTTC. Based on the CDR3 plus reference TRBV7-2 and TRBJ2-5, the full variable domain is GAGVSQSPSNKVTEKGKDVELRCDPISGHTALYWYRQSLGQGLEFLIYFQGNSAPDKSGLPSDRFSAERTGGSVSTLTIQRTQQEDSAVYLCASSLAAGYQETQYFGPGTRLLVL.

V and J are TRBV4-1 and TRBJ1-5; the D gene is possibly TRBD1 (5 bases). This CDR3 has 16 residues. Trimming stripped 0 bases from V and 1 base from J, with 10 bases between. The germline CDR1 and CDR2 sequences are MGHRA and YSYEKL. In DNA, the CDR3 is TGCGCCAGCAGCCAAGATGGGGCGGGGAGCAATCAGCCCCAGCATTTT. This gives the protein CASSQDGAGSNQPQHF.

This clone was seen just once. The genes are TRBV4-3 and TRBJ1-1; possible D gene TRBD1, 5 bases. The germline CDR1 and CDR2 sequences are LGHNA and YSLEER. Trimming removed 0 bases from V and 5 bases from J, with 16 bases in between. The CDR3 has 16 amino acids. The CDR3 DNA reads as TGCGCCAGCAGCCAAGATCGTGGGGCGGGAAGAACTGAAGCTTTCTTT. This codes for CASSQDRGAGRTEAFF.

As DNA, the CDR3 is TGTGCCAGTAGCCCTGGTGGACTCTTCATTGGCTACACCTTC. This gives the protein CASSPGGLFIGYTF. This sequence joins TRBV19 and TRBJ1-2; no clear D. Germline loops: CDR1 LNHDA, CDR2 SQIVND (reference sequence). The CDR3 is made up of 14 amino acids. Trimming stripped 6 bases from V and 7 bases from J, with 18 bases between.

The gene calls are TRBV7-9 and TRBJ2-1; D possibly corresponds to TRBD2 (8 bases). Germline CDR1 and CDR2: SEHNR and FQNEAQ (reference sequence). This CDR3 spans 15 amino acids. V dropped 7 bases and J dropped 4 bases, with 17 bases sitting between them. DNA of the CDR3: TGTGCCAGCAACCAGGGGGTAGCGGGGTACAATGAGCAGTTCTTC. Residues: CASNQGVAGYNEQFF. Full variable domain (missing parts from reference TRBV7-9 and TRBJ2-1): DTGVSQNPRHKITKRGQNVTFRCDPISEHNRLYWYRQTLGQGPEFLTYFQNEAQLEKSRLLSDRFSAERPKGSFSTLEIQRTEQGDSAMYLCASNQGVAGYNEQFFGPGTRLTVL.

J is TRBJ1-5 and V is TRBV5-5, with D possibly matching TRBD1 (6 bases). The CDR3 consists of 14 residues. The V and J ends lost 0 bases and 6 bases respectively, with 10 bases between them. CDR1 and CDR2 from the germline V gene are SGHKS and YYEKEE (reference sequence). The CDR3 protein is CASSLGGLGQPQHF. The CDR3 DNA reads as TGTGCCAGCAGCTTGGGGGGGCTGGGTCAGCCCCAGCATTTT.

DNA of the CDR3: TGTGCCAGCACGGGACAGGTAACCTACGAGCAGTACTTC. It encodes CASTGQVTYEQYF. The chain employs TRBV18 and TRBJ2-7; 8 nucleotides line up with TRBD1. V was pared by 8 bases and J by 2 bases, with 5 bases of the junction left unmatched. Germline values: CDR1 KGHSH, CDR2 LQKENI. The CDR3 sequence is 13 residues long. Variable domain in full (rest from reference TRBV18 and TRBJ2-7): NAGVMQNPRHLVRRRGQEARLRCSPMKGHSHVYWYRQLPEEGLKFMVYLQKENIIDESGMPKERFSAEFPKEGPSILRIQQVVRGDSAAYFCASTGQVTYEQYFGPGTRLTVT.

This chain connects TRBV2 to TRBJ1-5; D call uncertain. This CDR3 is 14 amino acids long. Per germline, CDR1 SNHLY and CDR2 FYNNEI. V lost 4 bases, J lost 2 bases, and 9 bases lay in between. CDR3 in DNA: TGTGCCAGCAGTGTTACAATTGGCAATCAGCCCCAGCATTTT. Residues: CASSVTIGNQPQHF. Variable domain in full (rest from reference TRBV2 and TRBJ1-5): EPEVTQTPSHQVTQMGQEVILRCVPISNHLYFYWYRQILGQKVEFLVSFYNNEISEKSEIFDDQFSVERPDGSNFTLKIRSTKLEDSAMYFCASSVTIGNQPQHFGDGTRLSIL.

The chain has TRBV28 and TRBJ1-2; TRBD1 matches at 8 bases. CDR3 length equals 11 residues. Germline lookup yields CDR1 MDHEN and CDR2 SYDVKM. The V gene end was trimmed by 9 bases and the J gene end by 9 bases; junction bases not matched to a gene: 6. The CDR3 sequence: CASGQGLSYTF. The CDR3 DNA is TGTGCCAGTGGACAGGGCTTAAGCTACACCTTC.

The V call is TRBV15, the J call TRBJ2-1; 7 nucleotides agree with TRBD2. CDR1 LNHNV and CDR2 YYDKDF come from the germline V gene (reference sequence). The CDR3 runs 14 residues. V shed 1 base, J shed 8 bases, and the junction held 5 bases outside the gene matches. The CDR3 DNA is TGTGCCACCAGCAGAGGCGGGAGTCTAGATGAGCAGTTCTTC. Protein: CATSRGGSLDEQFF. The full variable domain, with the rest looked up from reference TRBV15 and TRBJ2-1, is DAMVIQNPRYQVTQFGKPVTLSCSQTLNHNVMYWYQQKSSQAPKLLFHYYDKDFNNEADTPDNFQSRRPNTSFCFLDIRSPGLGDTAMYLCATSRGGSLDEQFFGPGTRLTVL.

Concerning this clone: One junction end does not reproduce the germline sequence, and a read error may be involved. The rearrangement links TRBV7-2 to TRBJ1-1; 7 bases map to TRBD1. Germline V lookup: CDR1 SGHTA, CDR2 FQGNSA. The CDR3 sequence is 13 residues long. In DNA, the CDR3 is TGTGCCAGCACCACCCCCAACAGGGGACCATTGACTTTT. Translating it yields CASTTPNRGPLTF.

This chain uses TRBV4-2 with TRBJ1-4; a possible D gene is TRBD1 (5 bases). The CDR3 sequence is 17 residues long. Trimming shortened V by 0 bases and J by 0 bases, and 11 bases separated the two germline ends. Germline CDR1 is LGHNA and CDR2 is YNFKEQ. The CDR3 DNA is TGTGCCAGCAGCCAAGACAGGGTTCGGGCAACTAATGAAAAACTGTTTTTT. This codes for CASSQDRVRATNEKLFF.

This clone was seen a single time. The chain carries TRBV5-8 and TRBJ2-5; TRBD1 might be the D (6 bases). Germline lookup yields CDR1 SGHTS and CDR2 YDEGEE. V was cut by 3 bases and J by 4 bases, with 13 bases left in between. This CDR3 spans 14 amino acids. In DNA form, the CDR3 reads TGTGCCAGCAGCTCTACAGGGCAAGGAGAGACCCAGTACTTC. Amino acids: CASSSTGQGETQYF.

The chain combines TRBV6-5 with TRBJ1-2, with 8 bases lining up with TRBD1. J was trimmed by 5 bases and V by 6 bases; bases with no gene match: 8. The CDR3 totals 14 residues. Germline V CDR1 and CDR2: MNHEY, SVGAGI. Here the CDR3 reads CASRIGQGLYGYTF. The CDR3 DNA follows: TGTGCCAGCAGAATAGGACAGGGATTATATGGCTACACCTTC.

V gene TRBV7-9 combines with J gene TRBJ2-1, with 7 bases that match TRBD2. This CDR3 region has 17 residues. V was pared by 2 bases and J by 0 bases, with 7 bases of the junction left unmatched. Germline V gene data show CDR1 as SEHNR and CDR2 as FQNEAQ (reference sequence). Written as DNA, the CDR3 is TGTGCCAGCAGCTTACCGCGAGCGGGGAGCTCCTACAATGAGCAGTTCTTC. This codes for CASSLPRAGSSYNEQFF. Full variable domain (rest looked up from reference TRBV7-9 and TRBJ2-1): DTGVSQNPRHKITKRGQNVTFRCDPISEHNRLYWYRQTLGQGPEFLTYFQNEAQLEKSRLLSDRFSAERPKGSFSTLEIQRTEQGDSAMYLCASSLPRAGSSYNEQFFGPGTRLTVL.

This chain joins TRBV25-1 and TRBJ1-1; 8 nucleotides line up with TRBD1. Germline V gives CDR1 MGHDK, CDR2 SYGVNS. The CDR3 runs to 15 residues. The trim removed 4 bases at V and 0 bases at J, leaving 4 bases unmatched. CDR3 loop: CASSADRGVNTEAFF. Here the CDR3 DNA reads TGTGCCAGCAGTGCCGACAGGGGTGTGAACACTGAAGCTTTCTTT. Variable domain in full (rest from reference TRBV25-1 and TRBJ1-1): EADIYQTPRYLVIGTGKKITLECSQTMGHDKMYWYQQDPGMELHLIHYSYGVNSTEKGDLSSESTVSRIRTEHFPLTLESARPSHTSQYLCASSADRGVNTEAFFGQGTRLTVV.

The chain recombines TRBV19 with TRBJ2-7; TRBD1 matches at 9 bases. This CDR3 has 16 residues. V was pared by 3 bases and J by 6 bases, with 12 bases of the junction left unmatched. Germline-derived CDR1 and CDR2 are LNHDA and SQIVND (reference sequence). CDR3 in DNA: TGTGCCAGTAGTATTCCGACTACAGGGGGCCTGGGCGAGCAGTACTTC. Its protein product is CASSIPTTGGLGEQYF.

The chain uses TRBV11-2 and TRBJ1-6; the D gene is possibly TRBD1 (6 bases). Germline assignment: CDR1 SGHAT and CDR2 FQNNGV. The CDR3 runs 15 residues. The ends were cut back, 1 base at V and 5 bases at J, with 9 bases in the middle. CDR3 sequence: CASSLGHRDNSPLHF. The CDR3 nucleotides are TGTGCCAGCAGCTTAGGGCACAGGGATAATTCACCCCTCCACTTT.

The sample holds a few counts of this clone. This chain joins TRBV4-2 and TRBJ2-3; TRBD2 matches at 10 bases. Germline-derived CDR1 and CDR2 are LGHNA and YNFKEQ. CDR3 length: 17 residues. Germline trimming cut 0 bases from V and 2 bases from J; bases unmatched to any gene: 5. The chain's CDR3 is CASSQDTSGEITDTQYF. Written as DNA, the CDR3 is TGTGCCAGCAGCCAAGATACTAGCGGGGAAATCACAGATACGCAGTATTTT.